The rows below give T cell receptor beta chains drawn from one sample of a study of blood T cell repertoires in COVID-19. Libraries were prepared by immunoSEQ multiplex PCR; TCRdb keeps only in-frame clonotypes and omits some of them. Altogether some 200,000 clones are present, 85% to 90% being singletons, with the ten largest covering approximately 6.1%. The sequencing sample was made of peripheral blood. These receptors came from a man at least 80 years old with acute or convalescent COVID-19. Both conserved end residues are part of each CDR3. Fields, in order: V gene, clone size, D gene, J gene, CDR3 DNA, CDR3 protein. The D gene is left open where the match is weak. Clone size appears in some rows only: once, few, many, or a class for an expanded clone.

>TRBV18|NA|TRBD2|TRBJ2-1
TGTGCCAGCTCACCACGCCGGACTAGCGGGAGTGGCAATGAGCAGTTCTTC
CASSPRRTSGSGNEQFF
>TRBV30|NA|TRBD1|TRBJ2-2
TGTGCCTGGAGTTCCCGCCGGGACAGGGGGTCCGGGGAGCTGTTTTTT
CAWSSRRDRGSGELFF
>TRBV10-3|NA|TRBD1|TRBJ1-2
TGTGCCATCAGTGAGTCGACAGGGGAGCGCTATGGCTACACCTTC
CAISESTGERYGYTF
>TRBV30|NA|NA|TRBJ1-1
TGTGCCTGGAGTAGACAGGCCCTTCGGAACACTGAAGCTTTCTTT
CAWSRQALRNTEAFF
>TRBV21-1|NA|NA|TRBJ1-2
TGTGCCAGCAGCAAAGACAGGGGGCGCGGCTACACCTTC
CASSKDRGRGYTF
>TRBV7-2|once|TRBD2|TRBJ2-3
TGTGCCAGCAGCCAGAACGCGGGAGTTCGCACAGATACGCAGTATTTT
CASSQNAGVRTDTQYF
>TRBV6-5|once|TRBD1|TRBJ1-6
TGTGCCAGCAACCGACAGGGGCGGAATTCACCCCTCCACTTT
CASNRQGRNSPLHF
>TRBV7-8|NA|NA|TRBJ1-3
TGTGCCAGCAGCCCAAGTGGTGGGAGCTCTGGAAACACCATATATTTT
CASSPSGGSSGNTIYF
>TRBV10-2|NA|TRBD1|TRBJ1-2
TGCGCCAGCAGCATACAGGGGGCAAGCTATGGCTACACCTTC
CASSIQGASYGYTF
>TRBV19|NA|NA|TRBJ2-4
TGTGCCAGTAGTAAGGGGAATGGGAAAAACATTCAGTACTTC
CASSKGNGKNIQYF
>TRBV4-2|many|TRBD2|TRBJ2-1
TGTGCCAGCAGCCTCGGGCTAGCGGGAGTGGAGTTCTTC
CASSLGLAGVEFF
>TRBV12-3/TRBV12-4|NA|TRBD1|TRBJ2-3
TGTGCCAGCAAGCGGACAGGGCCAGATACGCAGTATTTT
CASKRTGPDTQYF
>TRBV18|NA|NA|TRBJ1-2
TGTGCCAGCTCACCAAACGAACAGCTCTATGGCTACACCTTC
CASSPNEQLYGYTF
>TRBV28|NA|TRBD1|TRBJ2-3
TGTGCCAGCAGTTTGGGACAGGGGGGCACAGATACGCAGTATTTT
CASSLGQGGTDTQYF
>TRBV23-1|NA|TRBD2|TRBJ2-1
TGCGCCAGCAGTCAATCAGCGGGAGGGTACGACAATGAGCAGTTCTTC
CASSQSAGGYDNEQFF
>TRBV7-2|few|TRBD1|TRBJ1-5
TGTGCCAGCAGCTTACAACAGGGGACTCAGCCCCAGCATTTT
CASSLQQGTQPQHF
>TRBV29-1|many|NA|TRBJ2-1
TGCAGCGGCTTAGTTCTGGGCGAGCAGTTCTTC
CSGLVLGEQFF
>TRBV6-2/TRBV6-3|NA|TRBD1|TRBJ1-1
TGTGCCAGCAGTTACTATCAACAGGGGACTGAAGCTTTCTTT
CASSYYQQGTEAFF
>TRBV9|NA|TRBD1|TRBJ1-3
TGTGCCAGCAGCGTTAGTGCCGGGACAGGCTCTGGAAACACCATATATTTT
CASSVSAGTGSGNTIYF
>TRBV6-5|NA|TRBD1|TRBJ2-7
TGTGCCAGCAGACTACAGGGGGTAACCTACGAGCAGTACTTC
CASRLQGVTYEQYF
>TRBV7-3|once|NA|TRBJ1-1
TGTGCCAGCAGCTTAACTCCATGGCAGGACTCTGAAGCTTTCTTT
CASSLTPWQDSEAFF
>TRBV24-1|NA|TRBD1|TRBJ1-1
TGTGCCACCAGAGAAGTCACGCGGGACAGGGACACCAAGAGGATAGCTTTCTTT
CATREVTRDRDTKRIAFF
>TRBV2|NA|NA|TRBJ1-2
TGTGCCAGCAGTGGACAGGATTATGGCTACACCTTC
CASSGQDYGYTF
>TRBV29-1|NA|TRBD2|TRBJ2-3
TGCAGCGTGGGGACTAGCGGGAGTTCAGATACGCAGTATTTT
CSVGTSGSSDTQYF
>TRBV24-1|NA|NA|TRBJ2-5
TGTGCCACCAGTGATTTCGGAGGGGCTCTGGAGACCCAGTACTTC
CATSDFGGALETQYF
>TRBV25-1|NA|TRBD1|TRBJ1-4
TGTGCCAGCAGTGGGGGACAGGGGGCGACTAATGAAAAACTGTTTTTT
CASSGGQGATNEKLFF
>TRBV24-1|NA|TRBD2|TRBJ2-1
TGTGCCACCAGTGATTCAGGACTAGCGTCTAGCTCCTACAATGAGCAGTTCTTC
CATSDSGLASSSYNEQFF
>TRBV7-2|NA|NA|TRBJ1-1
TGTGCCAGCAGCTCCCAGGGGTTTGGGGTCGACACTGAAGCTTTCTTT
CASSSQGFGVDTEAFF
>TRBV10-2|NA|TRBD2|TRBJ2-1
TGCGCCAGCACATTCGGACTAGCGGGTCCCAATGAGCAGTTCTTC
CASTFGLAGPNEQFF
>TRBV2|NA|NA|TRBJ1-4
TGTGCCAGCGGGGCAAACCCTAATGAAAAACTGTTTTTT
CASGANPNEKLFF
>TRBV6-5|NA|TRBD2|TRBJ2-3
TGTGCCAGCAGTTACTCGTCAGCGGGAGAATCAGATACGCAGTATTTT
CASSYSSAGESDTQYF
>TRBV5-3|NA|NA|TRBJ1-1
TGTGCCAGAAGCGCCGACAGCGATAAGAACACTGAAGCTTTCTTT
CARSADSDKNTEAFF
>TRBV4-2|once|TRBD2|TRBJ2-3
TGTGCCAGCAGCCAAGAGGTGGGGGCTAGCGGGAGTCCTAGCACAGATACGCAGTATTTT
CASSQEVGASGSPSTDTQYF
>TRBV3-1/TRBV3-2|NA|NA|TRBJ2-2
TGTGCCAGCAGCCGAAATAGTAGAATCACCGGGGAGCTGTTTTTT
CASSRNSRITGELFF
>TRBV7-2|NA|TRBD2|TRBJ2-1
TGTGCCAGCAGAGACCGGACTAGCGGAGCGAATTACAATGAGCAGTTCTTC
CASRDRTSGANYNEQFF
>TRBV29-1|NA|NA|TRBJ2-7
TGCAGCGTTGAAGGAGGTAACGAGCAGTACTTC
CSVEGGNEQYF
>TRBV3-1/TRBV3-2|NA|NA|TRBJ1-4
TGTGCCAGCAGCCAAAGAATTGATCCCACACTAGAGGATGAAAAACTGTTTTTT
CASSQRIDPTLEDEKLFF
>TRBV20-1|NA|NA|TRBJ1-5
TGCAGTGCTAGCAGGGTTTCCCAGCATTTT
CSASRVSQHF
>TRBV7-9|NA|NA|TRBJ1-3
TGTGCCAGCAGCAAGGGGGGAAACACCATATATTTT
CASSKGGNTIYF